This TCR beta chain was recorded in a study of CD8 T cells in ankylosing spondylitis. Findings and limits, study-wide: As reported, disease-linked clones showed significant enrichment in matched ankylosing spondylitis synovial fluid. In ankylosing spondylitis blood, a motif of roughly 8 highly homologous TCR beta variants appeared characteristic. Disease-linked clones bore a CD8+ phenotype, appearing relatively rarely in peripheral blood.

The CDR3 consists of 12 residues. V lost 5 bases and J lost 7, with 8 bases in between. It was by quantitative 5'-RACE with molecular barcodes that TCR beta libraries were made. MiXCR, applied by TCRdb to the 5' RACE reads, yields one record per CDR3 protein. The table has around 490,000 distinct CDR3 sequences, roughly 5.2% seen once. Many counts were recorded for this clonotype. The antigen is not known. This TCR derives from a male donor with ankylosing spondylitis. What was sequenced was blood, either unsorted or a sorted T cell fraction (not recorded which). The chain links TRBV12-3 or TRBV12-4 to TRBJ2-2; D is unclear. For the CDR3, the DNA is TGTGCCAGCAGTCCGTCAAGCGGGGAGCTGTTTTTT. It is translated as CASSPSSGELFF.